The sequence of this TCR beta chain was determined in a study of blood T cells in healthy people across ages. The germline V gene encodes CDR1 LGHDT and CDR2 YNNKEL (reference sequence). The CDR3 extends over 16 amino acids. The junction had 3 bases not matched to a gene; V was cut back by 4 bases and J by 4 bases. A second PCR of about 7 to 12 cycles used a sample-barcoded 5' primer and a J-beta primer mix. Each sample provided no less than 3 million CDR3-containing paired-end reads. One entry per CDR3 protein results from TCRdb running MiXCR on the 5' RACE reads. Of 1.5 million to 2 million distinct CDR3 sequences in the sample, around 36% were seen once.

The chain combines TRBV3-1 with TRBJ2-5, with 16 bases lining up with TRBD2. The specimen sequenced was blood. This sequence originates from a woman in her thirties in good health. In nucleotides, the CDR3 is TGTGCCAGCAGCCGGGGGACTAGCGGGGGGGCAGAGACCCAGTACTTC. Residues: CASSRGTSGGAETQYF.